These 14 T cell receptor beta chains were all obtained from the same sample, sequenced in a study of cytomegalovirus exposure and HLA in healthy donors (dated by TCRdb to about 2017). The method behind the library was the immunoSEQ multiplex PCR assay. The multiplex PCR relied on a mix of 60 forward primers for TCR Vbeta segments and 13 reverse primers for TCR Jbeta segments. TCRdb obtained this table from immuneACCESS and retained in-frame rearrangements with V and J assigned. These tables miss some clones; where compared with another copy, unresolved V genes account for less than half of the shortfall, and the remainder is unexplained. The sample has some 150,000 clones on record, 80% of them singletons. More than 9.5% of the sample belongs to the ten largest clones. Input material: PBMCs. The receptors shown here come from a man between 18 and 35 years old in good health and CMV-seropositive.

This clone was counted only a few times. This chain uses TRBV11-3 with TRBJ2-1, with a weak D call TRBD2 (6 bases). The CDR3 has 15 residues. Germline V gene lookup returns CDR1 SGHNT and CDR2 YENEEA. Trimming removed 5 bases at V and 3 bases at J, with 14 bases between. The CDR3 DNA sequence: TGTGCCAGCAGCGTAGGCGGCGGGAACTACAATGAGCAGTTCTTC. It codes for CASSVGGGNYNEQFF.

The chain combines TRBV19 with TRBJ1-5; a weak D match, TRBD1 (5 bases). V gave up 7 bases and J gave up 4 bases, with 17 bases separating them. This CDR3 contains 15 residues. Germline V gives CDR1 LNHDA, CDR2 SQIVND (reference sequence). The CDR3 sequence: CASKTQVPGNQPQHF. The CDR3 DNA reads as TGTGCCAGTAAAACACAGGTACCCGGAAATCAGCCCCAGCATTTT.

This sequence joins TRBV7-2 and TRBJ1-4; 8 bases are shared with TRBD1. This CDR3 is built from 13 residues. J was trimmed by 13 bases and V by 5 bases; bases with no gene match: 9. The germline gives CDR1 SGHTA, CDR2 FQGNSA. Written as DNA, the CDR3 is TGTGCCAGCAGCCCCGGACAGGGAAGCTCACTGTTTTTT. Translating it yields CASSPGQGSSLFF. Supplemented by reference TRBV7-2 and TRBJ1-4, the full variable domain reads GAGVSQSPSNKVTEKGKDVELRCDPISGHTALYWYRQSLGQGLEFLIYFQGNSAPDKSGLPSDRFSAERTGGSVSTLTIQRTQQEDSAVYLCASSPGQGSSLFFGSGTQLSVL.

The CDR3 bases are TGCGCCAGCAGCTTGGTCACGGGAGCCACTGGTTCTGAGCAGTTCTTC. This encodes CASSLVTGATGSEQFF. The chain uses TRBV5-1 and TRBJ2-1, with D perhaps matching TRBD2 (6 bases). CDR1 and CDR2 from the germline V gene are SGHRS and YFSETQ. The CDR3 is made up of 16 amino acids. Between the trimmed V and J ends, which lost 0 bases and 9 bases, there was a span of 19 bases. The full variable domain, its missing parts supplied by reference TRBV5-1 and TRBJ2-1, is KAGVTQTPRYLIKTRGQQVTLSCSPISGHRSVSWYQQTPGQGLQFLFEYFSETQRNKGNFPGRFSGRQFSNSRSEMNVSTLELGDSALYLCASSLVTGATGSEQFFGPGTRLTVL.

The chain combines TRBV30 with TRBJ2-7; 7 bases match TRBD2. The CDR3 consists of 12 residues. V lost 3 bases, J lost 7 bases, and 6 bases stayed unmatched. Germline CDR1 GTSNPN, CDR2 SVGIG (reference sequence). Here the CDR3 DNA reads TGTGCCTGGAGCGGGACGGGAGGTGAGCAGTACTTC. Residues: CAWSGTGGEQYF.

The CDR3 DNA reads TGCGCCAGCAGCTTCCCTCCCGGGACAGGGCCGAACACTGAAGCTTTCTTT. It translates to CASSFPPGTGPNTEAFF. The rearrangement links TRBV5-1 to TRBJ1-1; 9 bases align to TRBD1. In germline, CDR1 is SGHRS, CDR2 YFSETQ. This CDR3 is built from 17 residues. Germline trimming cut 2 bases from V and 1 base from J; bases unmatched to any gene: 9.

The CDR3 DNA reads TGCGCCAGCGCAGGCGGGACAGGGGGCAGAGAGACCCAGTACTTC. Encoded protein: CASAGGTGGRETQYF. This sequence joins TRBV5-1 and TRBJ2-5; 12 nucleotides match TRBD1. CDR1 SGHRS and CDR2 YFSETQ come from the germline V gene. This CDR3 spans 15 amino acids. The V gene end was trimmed by 7 bases and the J gene end by 4 bases; junction bases not matched to a gene: 8. The variable domain in full, completed from reference TRBV5-1 and TRBJ2-5, reads KAGVTQTPRYLIKTRGQQVTLSCSPISGHRSVSWYQQTPGQGLQFLFEYFSETQRNKGNFPGRFSGRQFSNSRSEMNVSTLELGDSALYLCASAGGTGGRETQYFGPGTRLLVL.

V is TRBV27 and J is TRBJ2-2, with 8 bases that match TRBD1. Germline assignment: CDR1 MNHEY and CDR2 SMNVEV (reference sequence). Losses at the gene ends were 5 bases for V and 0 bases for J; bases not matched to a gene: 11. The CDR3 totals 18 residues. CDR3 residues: CASSPWDRLGSNTGELFF. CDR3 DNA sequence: TGTGCCAGCAGTCCATGGGACAGGCTGGGGTCGAACACCGGGGAGCTGTTTTTT.

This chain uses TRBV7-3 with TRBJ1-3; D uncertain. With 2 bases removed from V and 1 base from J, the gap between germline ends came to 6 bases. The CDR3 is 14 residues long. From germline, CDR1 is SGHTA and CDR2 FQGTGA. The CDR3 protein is CASSLSGSGNTIYF. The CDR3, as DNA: TGTGCCAGCAGCTTATCCGGTTCTGGAAACACCATATATTTT.

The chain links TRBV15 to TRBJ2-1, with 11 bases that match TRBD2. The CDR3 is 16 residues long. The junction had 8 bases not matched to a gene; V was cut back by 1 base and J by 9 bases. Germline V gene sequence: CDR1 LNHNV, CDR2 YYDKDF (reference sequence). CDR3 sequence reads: CATSRVSSGGPGEQFF. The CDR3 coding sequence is TGTGCCACCAGCAGAGTTTCTAGCGGGGGGCCGGGTGAGCAGTTCTTC. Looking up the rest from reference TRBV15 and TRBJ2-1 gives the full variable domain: DAMVIQNPRYQVTQFGKPVTLSCSQTLNHNVMYWYQQKSSQAPKLLFHYYDKDFNNEADTPDNFQSRRPNTSFCFLDIRSPGLGDTAMYLCATSRVSSGGPGEQFFGPGTRLTVL.

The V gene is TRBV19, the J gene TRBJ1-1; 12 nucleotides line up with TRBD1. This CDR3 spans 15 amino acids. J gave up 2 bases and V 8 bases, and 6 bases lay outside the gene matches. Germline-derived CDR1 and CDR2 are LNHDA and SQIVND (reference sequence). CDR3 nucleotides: TGTGCCAGTTCGGGACAGGGGGCCTTTAACACTGAAGCTTTCTTT. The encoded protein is CASSGQGAFNTEAFF.

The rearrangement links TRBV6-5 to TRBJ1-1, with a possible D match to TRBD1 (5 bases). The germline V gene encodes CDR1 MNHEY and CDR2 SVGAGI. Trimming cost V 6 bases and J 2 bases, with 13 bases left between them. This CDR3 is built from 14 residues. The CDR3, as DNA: TGTGCCAGCAGCCCCAGCAGGGCTAACACTGAAGCTTTCTTT. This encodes CASSPSRANTEAFF.

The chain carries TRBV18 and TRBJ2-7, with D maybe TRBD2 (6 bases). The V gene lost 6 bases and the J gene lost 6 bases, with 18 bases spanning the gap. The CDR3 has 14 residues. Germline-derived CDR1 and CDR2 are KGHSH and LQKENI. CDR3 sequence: CASSTLNGGLEQYF. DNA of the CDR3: TGTGCCAGCTCTACCCTAAACGGGGGTCTCGAGCAGTACTTC.

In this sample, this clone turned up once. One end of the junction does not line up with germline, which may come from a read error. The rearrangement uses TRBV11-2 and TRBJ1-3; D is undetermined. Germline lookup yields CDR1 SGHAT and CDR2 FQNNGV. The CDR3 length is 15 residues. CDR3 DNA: TGTGCCAGCAGCTTAGCCGGGAATGGATGGACTACCCCGAATTTT. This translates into CASSLAGNGWTTPNF.